This TCR beta chain was observed in a study of blood T cells in healthy people across ages. Sample-barcoded 5' priming and a J-beta primer mix drove a second PCR of about 7 to 11 cycles. TCRdb called the 5' RACE reads again in MiXCR, with one record for every CDR3 protein. The data show around 820,000 distinct CDR3 sequences, with 25% seen just once and 3.7% held by the top ten. The CDR3 contains 14 residues. Trimming cost V 0 bases and J 4 bases, with 9 bases left between them. Findings of the study overall: Long-lived and aged donors differed, with more naive CD4+ cells and higher diversity in the long-lived.

Of note for this clonotype: The antigen remains unidentified.

Each sample used at least 6 million PBMCs. This sample also belongs to another study, concerning T cells of mothers and their children. That source adds: Every mother produced more than 9.5 million TCR beta CDR3 reads, whereas every child provided several million.

The chain uses TRBV12-3 or TRBV12-4 and TRBJ2-5; unclear D gene. Sequences were obtained from blood. The clonotype comes from a boy aged 5-17 years in good health. CDR3 bases: TGTGCCAGCAGTTTAGCGCCGGGTGCAGAGACCCAGTACTTC. It is translated as CASSLAPGAETQYF.